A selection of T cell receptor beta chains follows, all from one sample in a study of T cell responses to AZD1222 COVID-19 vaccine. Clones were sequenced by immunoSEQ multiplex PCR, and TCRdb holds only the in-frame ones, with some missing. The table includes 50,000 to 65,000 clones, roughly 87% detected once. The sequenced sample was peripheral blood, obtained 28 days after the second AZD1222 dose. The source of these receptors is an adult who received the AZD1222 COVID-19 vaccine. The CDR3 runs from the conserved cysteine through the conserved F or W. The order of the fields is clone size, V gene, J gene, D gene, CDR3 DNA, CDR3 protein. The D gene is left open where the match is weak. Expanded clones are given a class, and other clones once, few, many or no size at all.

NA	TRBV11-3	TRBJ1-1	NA	TGTGCCAGCAGCAGAGGGACGAGGACTGAAGCTTTCTTT	CASSRGTRTEAFF
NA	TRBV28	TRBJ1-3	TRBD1	TGTGCCAGCAGTTCTCGGACAGGGAGCGGAAACACCATATATTTT	CASSSRTGSGNTIYF
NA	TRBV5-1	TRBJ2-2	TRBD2	TGCGCCAGCAGGGTAGGCCTAGCGGGCACCGGGGAGCTGTTTTTT	CASRVGLAGTGELFF
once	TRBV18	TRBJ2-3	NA	TGTGCCAGCTCACCACCGAGCCTAACAGATACGCAGTATTTT	CASSPPSLTDTQYF
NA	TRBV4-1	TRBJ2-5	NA	TGCGCCAGCAGCCAAGGGGTGGTCCCCCGCTCAAAAGAGACCCAGTACTTC	CASSQGVVPRSKETQYF
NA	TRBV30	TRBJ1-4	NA	TGTGCCTGGAACAAGGTGCTAGGTGAAAAACTGTTTTTT	CAWNKVLGEKLFF
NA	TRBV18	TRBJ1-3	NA	TGTGCCAGCTCGGTGGGCTCTGGAAACACCATATATTTT	CASSVGSGNTIYF
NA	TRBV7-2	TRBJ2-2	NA	TGTGCCAGCAGCATGGACAAGAGGGCCACCGGGGAGCTGTTTTTT	CASSMDKRATGELFF
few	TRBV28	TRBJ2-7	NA	TGTGCCAGCAGTTTCGTACAGGGTCAACCCTCCTACGAGCAGTACTTC	CASSFVQGQPSYEQYF
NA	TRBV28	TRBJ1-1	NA	TGTGCCAGCAGAAACCCCACTGAAGCTTTCTTT	CASRNPTEAFF
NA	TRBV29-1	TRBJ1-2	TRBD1	TGCAGCGTTGAAGTGGCAGGGGGCTTCTATGGCTACACCTTC	CSVEVAGGFYGYTF
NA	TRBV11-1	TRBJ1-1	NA	TGTGCCAGCAGCTTAACCGGGGGCCAAGACACTGAAGCTTTCTTT	CASSLTGGQDTEAFF